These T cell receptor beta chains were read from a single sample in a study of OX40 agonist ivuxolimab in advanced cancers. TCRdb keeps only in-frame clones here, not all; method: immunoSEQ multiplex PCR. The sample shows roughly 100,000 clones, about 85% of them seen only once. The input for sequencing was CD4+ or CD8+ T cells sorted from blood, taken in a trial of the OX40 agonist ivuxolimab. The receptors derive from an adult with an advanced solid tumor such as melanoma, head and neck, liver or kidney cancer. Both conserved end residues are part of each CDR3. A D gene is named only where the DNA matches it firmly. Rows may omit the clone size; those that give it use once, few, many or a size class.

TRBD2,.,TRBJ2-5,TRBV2,CASSHQREGRETQYF,TGTGCCAGCAGCCACCAGCGGGAGGGCCGGGAGACCCAGTACTTC
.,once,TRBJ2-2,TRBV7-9,CASSLGIRGELFF,TGTGCCAGCAGCTTGGGTATTCGCGGGGAGCTGTTTTTT
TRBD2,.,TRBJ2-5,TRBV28,CASSRGGNKETQYF,TGTGCCAGCAGCCGCGGGGGAAATAAAGAGACCCAGTACTTC
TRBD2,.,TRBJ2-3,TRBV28,CASSLLRESPSTDTQYF,TGTGCCAGCAGTTTGCTGCGGGAGTCCCCTAGCACAGATACGCAGTATTTT
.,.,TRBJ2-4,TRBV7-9,CASSTHSNKNIQYF,TGTGCCAGCAGCACACACAGTAACAAAAACATTCAGTACTTC
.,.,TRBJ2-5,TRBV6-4,CASSAITGTLHWAETQYF,TGTGCCAGCAGTGCCATCACCGGGACCCTACACTGGGCGGAGACCCAGTACTTC
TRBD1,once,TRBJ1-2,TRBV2,CASSARTGGTGYTF,TGTGCCAGCAGCGCTAGGACAGGGGGCACGGGCTACACCTTC
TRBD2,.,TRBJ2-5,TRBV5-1,CASSPGTSGRGETQYF,TGCGCCAGCAGCCCCGGGACTAGCGGGAGAGGAGAGACCCAGTACTTC
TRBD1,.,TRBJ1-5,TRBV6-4,CASSDLGTDTYQPQHF,TGTGCCAGCAGTGACTTAGGGACAGACACCTATCAGCCCCAGCATTTT
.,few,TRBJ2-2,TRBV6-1,CASSEAAGTNTGELFF,TGTGCCAGCAGTGAGGCTGCCGGGACCAACACCGGGGAGCTGTTTTTT
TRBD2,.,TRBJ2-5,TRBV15,CATRRREQETQYF,TGTGCCACCAGGAGGCGGGAGCAAGAGACCCAGTACTTC
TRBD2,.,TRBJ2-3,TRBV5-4,CASNPKAGGTDTQYF,TGTGCCAGCAACCCTAAAGCGGGAGGTACAGATACGCAGTATTTT
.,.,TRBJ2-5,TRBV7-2,CASSLAVGETQYF,TGTGCCAGCAGCTTGGCAGTAGGTGAGACCCAGTACTTC
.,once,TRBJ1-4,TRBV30,CAWSAGFGEKLFF,TGTGCCTGGAGTGCCGGGTTCGGGGAAAAACTGTTTTTT
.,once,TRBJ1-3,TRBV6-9,CASNAVSPGGCSGNTIYF,TGTGCCAGCAATGCCGTTTCACCTGGGGGCTGCTCAGGAAACACCATATATTTT
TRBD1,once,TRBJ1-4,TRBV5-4,CASSPTGEDEKLFF,TGTGCCAGCAGCCCGACAGGGGAGGATGAAAAACTGTTTTTT
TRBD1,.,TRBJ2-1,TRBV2,CASHRTGDDEQFF,TGTGCCAGCCACAGAACAGGGGACGATGAGCAGTTCTTC
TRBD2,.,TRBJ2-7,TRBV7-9,CASTLGRASGRINEQYF,TGTGCCAGCACCCTCGGTCGTGCCAGCGGGAGAATAAACGAGCAGTACTTC
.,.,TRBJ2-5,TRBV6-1,CASSQRDDGSEEQYF,TGTGCCAGCAGTCAGAGAGACGACGGTTCGGAGGAGCAGTACTTC
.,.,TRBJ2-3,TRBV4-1,CASSRLSVTDTQYF,TGCGCCAGCAGCCGGCTAAGTGTCACAGATACGCAGTATTTT
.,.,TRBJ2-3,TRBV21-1,CASSLPFWATLIDTQYF,TGTGCCAGCAGCCTCCCCTTTTGGGCGACGTTGATAGATACGCAGTATTTT
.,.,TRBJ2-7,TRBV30,CAWRRVNSYSYEQYF,TGTGCCTGGAGGAGGGTGAACAGCTACTCCTACGAGCAGTACTTC
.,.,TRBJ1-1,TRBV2,CATTHDRQEAFF,TGTGCCACCACACACGACAGACAAGAAGCTTTCTTT
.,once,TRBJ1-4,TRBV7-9,CASSLVGAGNEKLFF,TGTGCCAGCAGCTTAGTAGGGGCGGGTAATGAAAAACTGTTTTTT